This T cell receptor beta chain derives from a study of cytomegalovirus exposure and HLA in healthy donors. Study results and caveats: Researchers counted 180 or so TCR beta chains as cytomegalovirus-associated. According to a subsequent analysis, TCR clusters identified in the first cohort showed a tendency to co-occur across the roughly 120 validation repertoires.

V lost 3 bases, J lost 5 bases, and 5 bases stayed unmatched. CDR1 and CDR2 (germline): SGDLS, YYNGEE. There are 16 residues in the CDR3. This table comes from immunoSEQ multiplex PCR, and its TCRdb copy is limited to in-frame clones, with some not included. The table lists roughly 130,000 clones, 88% of them singletons. Concerning this clone itself: The antigen is undetermined.

The chain is built from TRBV9 and TRBJ2-3; 14 bases agree with TRBD2. This receptor was obtained from a man younger than 40 in good health and CMV-seronegative. Sequencing was performed on PBMCs. This CDR3 is CASSEGTSGSLDTQYF. The CDR3 bases are TGTGCCAGCAGCGAGGGGACTAGCGGGAGTTTAGATACGCAGTATTTT.